This entry concerns a single T cell receptor beta chain. Antigen unknown. This CDR3 spans 17 amino acids. PCR amplification relied on 60 Vbeta primers (plus 13 Jbeta primers). The table came from immunoSEQ multiplex PCR; TCRdb's copy has only in-frame clones and leaves some out. This table has about 110,000 clones, under 85% appearing once. The sample is drawn from a study of cytomegalovirus exposure and HLA in healthy donors. Points from the study as a whole: Exclusion as indistinguishable affected some V segments, including TRBV6-2 and TRBV6-3. Overall, around 160 TCR beta chains were annotated as cytomegalovirus-associated. Sequencing likely caused a cluster of highly shared sequence variants.

When sampled, the donors appeared nominally healthy, though they likely had unrecorded immune exposures. This rearrangement joins TRBV21-1 to TRBJ2-5; the table's D gene call, TRBD1, was not cross checked with the DNA. TRBV21-1 is designated a pseudogene. The sequencing sample was made of PBMCs. The clonotype was recovered from a man between 35 and 55 years old in good health and CMV-seronegative. This CDR3 is CASSSVDRKLTQETQYF. CDR3 in DNA: TGTGCCAGCAGCAGCGTTGACAGGAAGCTAACTCAAGAGACCCAGTACTTC.